The entry that follows covers one TCR beta chain sequence. What it binds is not known. These data belong to a study of T cell responses to AZD1222 COVID-19 vaccine. From germline, CDR1 is SQVTM and CDR2 ANQGSEA. The CDR3 length is 14 residues. Trimming removed 7 bases from V and 4 bases from J; junction bases left unmatched: 10. The protocol was immunoSEQ multiplex PCR, while the TCRdb copy is restricted to in-frame clones and leaves out a portion. The sample has some 190,000 clones, 92% seen once. Study findings and constraints: The donor group comprised mostly white British people and more females; the analysis possibly underestimated clonal diversity.

The sample here was peripheral blood, taken on day 0 of AZD1222 vaccination. The sequence was obtained from an adult in good health. The chain links TRBV29-1 to TRBJ1-2; TRBD1 matches 9 bases. This CDR3 reads CSASGTGISYGYTF. The CDR3 bases are TGCAGCGCCTCCGGGACAGGGATCAGCTATGGCTACACCTTC.